The rows below give T cell receptor beta chains drawn from one sample of a study of blood T cell repertoires in COVID-19. Sequenced by immunoSEQ multiplex PCR; TCRdb stores in-frame clones only, minus some. Of approximately 150,000 clones in the sample, roughly 89% were seen once. The material sequenced was peripheral blood. These receptors came from a woman between 45 and 60 years old with acute or convalescent COVID-19. CDR3s include the opening cysteine and the closing phenylalanine or tryptophan. The order of the fields is D gene, V gene, J gene, clone size, CDR3 protein, CDR3 DNA. A D gene is named only where the DNA matches it firmly. Clone size, where shown, is once, few, many, or a class for clones that have expanded.

.	TRBV27	TRBJ2-1	.	CASSLMAGISYNEQFF	TGTGCCAGCAGTTTAATGGCGGGGATCTCCTACAATGAGCAGTTCTTC
.	TRBV30	TRBJ1-1	once	CAWSVQRDTEAFF	TGTGCCTGGAGTGTACAACGGGACACTGAAGCTTTCTTT
TRBD2	TRBV4-2	TRBJ2-3	.	CASSTRLADFTDTQYF	TGTGCCAGCAGCACAAGACTAGCGGATTTCACAGATACGCAGTATTTT
TRBD1	TRBV10-3	TRBJ1-4	.	CAISESRTGSNEKLFF	TGTGCCATCAGTGAGTCCCGGACAGGGTCAAATGAAAAACTGTTTTTT
.	TRBV11-2	TRBJ1-2	.	CASSLDGPGLGYGYTF	TGTGCCAGCAGCTTAGATGGCCCAGGGCTTGGCTATGGCTACACCTTC
TRBD1	TRBV7-9	TRBJ1-5	.	CASSSTQGEGQPQHF	TGTGCCAGCAGCTCGACACAGGGGGAAGGTCAGCCCCAGCATTTT
.	TRBV25-1	TRBJ2-1	.	CASSAYGAYNEQFF	TGTGCCAGCAGTGCTTACGGTGCCTACAATGAGCAGTTCTTC
TRBD2	TRBV9	TRBJ2-3	once	CASSVVSGGADTQYF	TGTGCCAGCAGCGTAGTAAGCGGGGGGGCAGATACGCAGTATTTT
.	TRBV5-1	TRBJ2-3	.	CASSLNPQLKGGTDTQYF	TGCGCCAGCAGCTTGAACCCACAGCTTAAAGGGGGCACAGATACGCAGTATTTT
.	TRBV30	TRBJ2-7	.	CAWSVLLLDEQYF	TGTGCCTGGAGTGTACTACTACTCGACGAGCAGTACTTC
TRBD1	TRBV30	TRBJ2-2	.	CAWSVTRTGLETGELFF	TGTGCCTGGAGTGTAACCCGGACAGGGTTGGAAACCGGGGAGCTGTTTTTT
.	TRBV19	TRBJ1-5	.	CASSIWGLSNQPQHF	TGTGCCAGTAGTATATGGGGGCTAAGCAATCAGCCCCAGCATTTT
.	TRBV5-8	TRBJ2-1	.	CASLIRGSYNEQFF	TGTGCCAGCTTAATTAGGGGATCCTACAATGAGCAGTTCTTC
.	TRBV7-9	TRBJ1-6	.	CASSWPGGTLHF	TGTGCCAGCAGCTGGCCGGGTGGCACCCTCCACTTT
.	TRBV24-1	TRBJ1-5	.	CATSDSTFTPSYSNQPQHF	TGTGCCACCAGTGATTCAACATTTACGCCGTCTTATAGCAATCAGCCCCAGCATTTT
.	TRBV10-2	TRBJ2-7	.	CASGDLGPQYF	TGCGCCAGCGGAGATTTGGGTCCACAGTACTTC
TRBD1	TRBV19	TRBJ1-2	.	CATGTAYGYTF	TGTGCCACCGGGACAGCCTATGGCTACACCTTC
TRBD1	TRBV24-1	TRBJ2-1	.	CATSDWTGGNEQFF	TGTGCCACCAGTGATTGGACAGGGGGCAATGAGCAGTTCTTC
TRBD2	TRBV10-1	TRBJ2-3	.	CASSEMLAGGPGDTQYF	TGCGCCAGCAGTGAGATGCTAGCGGGGGGCCCGGGAGATACGCAGTATTTT
.	TRBV2	TRBJ2-1	.	CASSEGGLAEDEQFF	TGTGCCAGCAGTGAGGGGGGGCTAGCTGAAGATGAGCAGTTCTTC
.	TRBV24-1	TRBJ2-2	.	CATAPSTLELFF	TGTGCCACCGCCCCTTCGACTCTCGAGCTGTTTTTT
.	TRBV7-9	TRBJ2-7	.	CATLSLGHPYEQYF	TGTGCCACCCTCTCTCTGGGACACCCCTACGAGCAGTACTTC
.	TRBV7-6	TRBJ2-1	.	CASSSPYYNEQFF	TGTGCCAGCAGCTCCCCTTATTACAATGAGCAGTTCTTC
.	TRBV27	TRBJ2-7	.	CASSLFAGAEQYF	TGTGCCAGCAGTTTATTCGCGGGGGCCGAGCAGTACTTC
TRBD1	TRBV3-1/TRBV3-2	TRBJ1-5	.	CASSQDSGGYQPQHF	TGTGCCAGCAGCCAAGATTCAGGGGGCTATCAGCCCCAGCATTTT
TRBD1	TRBV28	TRBJ1-1	.	CASSSDRGPAEAFF	TGTGCCAGCAGTTCAGACAGGGGTCCGGCTGAAGCTTTCTTT
TRBD1	TRBV13	TRBJ1-2	.	CASSGDRRDGGYTF	TGTGCCAGCAGCGGGGACAGGAGGGATGGTGGCTACACCTTC
.	TRBV12-3/TRBV12-4	TRBJ2-1	.	CASSLGANEQFF	TGTGCCAGCAGTTTAGGCGCCAATGAGCAGTTCTTC
TRBD2	TRBV6-2/TRBV6-3	TRBJ2-1	.	CASSSRLAGANEQFF	TGTGCCAGCAGTTCCCGACTAGCGGGAGCCAATGAGCAGTTCTTC
TRBD1	TRBV25-1	TRBJ2-2	.	CASRETGQGEVLTGELFF	TGTGCCAGCAGGGAAACCGGACAGGGAGAAGTTCTGACCGGGGAGCTGTTTTTT
.	TRBV19	TRBJ2-3	.	CASSISSASTDTQYF	TGTGCCAGTAGTATTTCTAGCGCCAGTACAGATACGCAGTATTTT
TRBD1	TRBV6-5	TRBJ2-7	.	CATEDRPTAYEQYF	TGTGCCACCGAGGACAGGCCTACCGCCTACGAGCAGTACTTC
.	TRBV6-5	TRBJ2-2	.	CASSYSGGRGTGELFF	TGTGCCAGCAGTTACTCGGGGGGGCGAGGCACCGGGGAGCTGTTTTTT
.	TRBV28	TRBJ2-1	.	CASSRLDFPSSYNEQFF	TGTGCCAGCAGTCGCCTGGACTTTCCGAGCTCCTACAATGAGCAGTTCTTC
.	TRBV5-1	TRBJ1-2	many	CASSFIGGAPKNGYTF	TGCGCCAGCAGCTTCATCGGGGGTGCCCCTAAAAATGGCTACACCTTC
TRBD2	TRBV27	TRBJ2-7	few	CASSSNLAGASVYEQYF	TGTGCCAGCAGTTCGAACCTAGCGGGAGCCTCGGTCTACGAGCAGTACTTC
.	TRBV29-1	TRBJ1-1	.	CSVDAGLNTEAFF	TGCAGCGTTGATGCAGGTTTGAACACTGAAGCTTTCTTT
.	TRBV11-2	TRBJ2-1	.	CASSLERASNEQFF	TGTGCCAGCAGCTTAGAACGAGCTTCCAATGAGCAGTTCTTC
TRBD2	TRBV6-6	TRBJ2-1	few	CASSIAGYEQFF	TGTGCCAGCAGTATAGCGGGGTATGAGCAGTTCTTC
TRBD1	TRBV3-1/TRBV3-2	TRBJ2-5	.	CASSQEAGRGRTETQYF	TGTGCCAGCAGCCAAGAGGCCGGAAGGGGGCGGACAGAGACCCAGTACTTC
TRBD1	TRBV5-1	TRBJ1-2	.	CASSLSGQGAYGYTF	TGCGCCAGCAGCTTATCTGGACAGGGAGCCTATGGCTACACCTTC
.	TRBV24-1	TRBJ2-3	.	CATSDLRAGASTDTQYF	TGTGCCACCAGTGATTTGCGGGCGGGGGCTAGCACAGATACGCAGTATTTT
TRBD1	TRBV11-3	TRBJ2-2	few	CASSRRTGNTGELFF	TGTGCCAGCAGCCGGCGGACAGGGAACACCGGGGAGCTGTTTTTT
.	TRBV12-3/TRBV12-4	TRBJ1-1	.	CASSLLGDTEAFF	TGTGCCAGCAGTTTATTGGGAGACACTGAAGCTTTCTTT
.	TRBV5-1	TRBJ2-4	.	CASSLRTGTKNIQYF	TGCGCCAGCAGCCTAAGGACCGGGACTAAAAACATTCAGTACTTC
TRBD1	TRBV11-2	TRBJ2-1	few	CASSLFRGRGEQFF	TGTGCCAGCAGCCTTTTCAGGGGGCGCGGTGAGCAGTTCTTC
.	TRBV7-8	TRBJ2-7	.	CASSPDGGFGYEQYF	TGTGCCAGCAGCCCTGATGGAGGCTTCGGCTACGAGCAGTACTTC
.	TRBV5-1	TRBJ1-2	.	CASSLEGQNGYTF	TGCGCCAGCAGCTTGGAAGGACAGAATGGCTACACCTTC
.	TRBV3-1/TRBV3-2	TRBJ1-2	once	CASSHPRTENYGYTF	TGTGCCAGCAGCCACCCCAGGACAGAGAACTATGGCTACACCTTC
.	TRBV19	TRBJ2-7	once	CASSGTPYEQYF	TGTGCCAGTAGTGGGACTCCCTACGAGCAGTACTTC
TRBD2	TRBV5-1	TRBJ2-3	.	CASSPRPSGGDTDTQYF	TGCGCCAGCAGCCCGCGGCCTAGCGGGGGGGATACAGATACGCAGTATTTT
.	TRBV30	TRBJ1-5	.	CAWSGGSRNQPQHF	TGTGCCTGGAGTGGAGGGAGCCGCAATCAGCCCCAGCATTTT